This entry lists 19 T cell receptor beta chains sequenced from one sample in a study of cytomegalovirus exposure and HLA in healthy donors. The PCR made use of 60 Vbeta and 13 Jbeta primers. TCRdb's copy holds only in-frame clones and misses some; the assay was immunoSEQ multiplex PCR. The sample consists of about 69,000 clones, 65% to 70% of them appearing once. Sequencing used PBMCs. These receptors were obtained from a male donor in good health and CMV-seropositive.

The chain couples TRBV11-2 to TRBJ1-6, with a possible D match to TRBD1 (5 bases). V gave up 1 base and J gave up 4 bases, with 11 bases separating them. CDR3 length: 16 residues. Germline CDR1 reads SGHAT; CDR2 reads FQNNGV. CDR3 bases: TGTGCCAGCAGCTTAGCGAGCAGGGCTTATAATTCACCCCTCCACTTT. This codes for CASSLASRAYNSPLHF. Full variable domain (outside the CDR3, taken from reference TRBV11-2 and TRBJ1-6): EAGVAQSPRYKIIEKRQSVAFWCNPISGHATLYWYQQILGQGPKLLIQFQNNGVVDDSQLPKDRFSAERLKGVDSTLKIQPAKLEDSAVYLCASSLASRAYNSPLHFGNGTRLTVT.

This clone was seen a few times. V and J are TRBV20-1 and TRBJ1-1; D is unresolved. The germline V and J ends were trimmed by 5 bases and 6 bases, with 10 bases remaining between them. The CDR3 spans 11 residues. Germline-derived CDR1 and CDR2 are DFQATT and SNEGSKA (reference sequence). The CDR3 bases are TGCAGTGCTGTTCGTTCGGCTGAAGCTTTCTTT. As protein: CSAVRSAEAFF.

The rearrangement uses TRBV23-1 and TRBJ1-4, with 10 bases lining up with TRBD1. TRBV23-1 carries the ORF label, with uncertain function. The CDR3 runs to 16 residues. Trimming cost V 0 bases and J 7 bases; bases outside gene matches: 5. The CDR3 here is CASSQSKDRGVEKLFF. The DNA of the CDR3 is TGCGCCAGCAGTCAATCGAAGGACAGGGGGGTTGAAAAACTGTTTTTT.

The rearrangement joins TRBV6-6 to TRBJ2-7, with 7 nucleotides matching TRBD1. V shed 6 bases and J 1 base; nucleotides not matched to a gene: 3. The CDR3 spans 13 residues. CDR1 MNHNY and CDR2 SVGAGI come from the germline V gene (reference sequence). For the CDR3, the DNA is TGTGCCAGCAGCCGGGGACAGTCCTACGAGCAGTACTTC. Translating it yields CASSRGQSYEQYF.

The chain links TRBV6-1 to TRBJ2-2; D uncertain. The V gene lost 4 bases and the J gene lost 1 base, with 7 bases spanning the gap. CDR1 is MNHNS and CDR2 is SASEGT in the germline V gene. This CDR3 region has 14 residues. The CDR3 is CASSATENTGELFF. The CDR3 nucleotides read TGTGCCAGCAGTGCTACAGAGAACACCGGGGAGCTGTTTTTT.

This clone was observed a few times. The chain carries TRBV19 and TRBJ1-4; no clear D gene. Germline V gene lookup returns CDR1 LNHDA and CDR2 SQIVND (reference sequence). The CDR3 contains 11 residues. Trimming removed 7 bases at V and 8 bases at J, with 8 bases between. CDR3 residues: CASTNREKLFF. For the CDR3, the DNA is TGTGCCAGTACGAACAGAGAAAAACTGTTTTTT.

The chain employs TRBV2 and TRBJ1-6; D might be TRBD1 (5 bases). CDR1 and CDR2 (germline): SNHLY, FYNNEI. CDR3 length: 12 amino acids. The germline V and J ends were trimmed by 6 bases and 10 bases, with 10 bases remaining between them. This CDR3 is CASSREVSPLHF. The CDR3 nucleotides are TGTGCCAGCAGCAGGGAGGTCTCACCCCTCCACTTT.

The rearrangement joins TRBV19 to TRBJ2-4, with 8 bases aligning to TRBD2. With V trimmed by 7 bases and J by 8 bases, 13 bases remained unmatched. This CDR3 contains 15 residues. Looked up from germline, CDR1 is LNHDA and CDR2 is SQIVND (reference sequence). CDR3 DNA sequence: TGTGCCAGTACAATGGGTGGGGGAGCGGGGGACATTCAGTACTTC. Encoded protein: CASTMGGGAGDIQYF.

A word on this clone: A junction boundary mismatches the germline segment, possibly from a read error. CDR3 coding DNA: TGTGCCAGCAGCTTAGGGGTTAGGGGCAGGAACCCTGAAGCTTTCTTT. This gives the protein CASSLGVRGRNPEAFF. The J gene is TRBJ1-1, the V gene TRBV7-9; weak D call: TRBD1 (5 bases). Germline values: CDR1 SEHNR, CDR2 FQNEAQ (reference sequence). This CDR3 contains 16 residues.

The V and J genes are TRBV19 and TRBJ1-1; TRBD1 agrees at 12 bases. The CDR3 covers 14 residues. The V and J ends lost 7 bases and 4 bases, in that order; junction bases with no gene match: 4. Germline values: CDR1 LNHDA, CDR2 SQIVND (reference sequence). CDR3: CASNPGQGATEAFF. The CDR3 region has the DNA TGTGCCAGTAATCCGGGACAGGGGGCCACTGAAGCTTTCTTT. Full variable domain (outside the CDR3, taken from reference TRBV19 and TRBJ1-1): DGGITQSPKYLFRKEGQNVTLSCEQNLNHDAMYWYRQDPGQGLRLIYYSQIVNDFQKGDIAEGYSVSREKKESFPLTVTSAQKNPTAFYLCASNPGQGATEAFFGQGTRLTVV.

This clone occurred a few times. This rearrangement joins TRBV7-2 to TRBJ2-7, with TRBD2 as a possible D gene (5 bases). Trimming took off 1 base at V and 3 bases at J, with 16 bases between the two ends. This CDR3 comprises 16 residues. Germline CDR1 is SGHTA and CDR2 is FQGNSA. CDR3 sequence reads: CASSLDAPRGLYEQYF. For the CDR3, the DNA is TGTGCCAGCAGCTTAGACGCTCCGAGAGGGCTCTACGAGCAGTACTTC.

The chain links TRBV15 to TRBJ2-1; 7 nucleotides match TRBD1. CDR1 is LNHNV and CDR2 is YYDKDF in the germline V gene (reference sequence). The CDR3 runs 16 residues. The ends lost 2 bases at V and 10 bases at J; junction bases unmatched: 14. The CDR3 is CATSRPPKDRSEEQFF. The CDR3 nucleotides read TGTGCCACCAGCAGACCTCCAAAGGACAGGTCGGAGGAGCAGTTCTTC.

This chain joins TRBV5-6 and TRBJ2-1, with 7 bases lining up with TRBD1. The germline V gene encodes CDR1 SGHDT and CDR2 YYEEEE. This CDR3 comprises 14 residues. Losses at the gene ends were 6 bases for V and 1 base for J; bases not matched to a gene: 4. CDR3 DNA sequence: TGTGCCAGCACAGGACAGGTTTCCTACAATGAGCAGTTCTTC. It is translated as CASTGQVSYNEQFF.

The chain combines TRBV6-6 with TRBJ1-6; weak D call: TRBD1 (5 bases). This CDR3 spans 14 amino acids. V was shortened by 7 bases and J by 4 bases, with 11 bases between the two germline ends. Per germline, CDR1 MNHNY and CDR2 SVGAGI (reference sequence). The chain's CDR3 is CASTDSLYNSPLHF. The CDR3 DNA sequence: TGTGCCAGCACCGACAGTTTATATAATTCACCCCTCCACTTT.

V gene TRBV27 combines with J gene TRBJ2-1, with 10 positions matching TRBD2. With V trimmed by 0 bases and J by 7 bases, 6 bases remained unmatched. The CDR3 consists of 16 residues. The germline gives CDR1 MNHEY, CDR2 SMNVEV (reference sequence). DNA for the CDR3: TGTGCCAGCAGTTTATCGGTAACTAGCGGGATTAATGAGCAGTTCTTC. This codes for CASSLSVTSGINEQFF.

This clone has only a few counts. This chain connects TRBV6-1 to TRBJ2-7; maybe TRBD2 (5 bases). V was shortened by 2 bases and J by 2 bases, with 7 bases between the two germline ends. From germline, CDR1 is MNHNS and CDR2 SASEGT. CDR3 size: 13 residues. The CDR3, as DNA: TGTGCCAGCAGTGAACGGGGTCCCTACGAGCAGTACTTC. This translates into CASSERGPYEQYF.

The chain joins TRBV5-4 to TRBJ2-7, with TRBD2 matching over 7 bases. Germline loops: CDR1 SGHNT, CDR2 YYREEE (reference sequence). V lost 4 bases and J lost 4; bases outside the gene matches: 11. The CDR3 consists of 15 residues. The CDR3 protein is CASSPGLSSRYEQYF. The CDR3 nucleotides are TGTGCCAGCAGCCCGGGACTATCGTCTCGGTACGAGCAGTACTTC.

The chain is built from TRBV19 and TRBJ2-7; TRBD1 is a possible D gene (6 bases). Germline loops: CDR1 LNHDA, CDR2 SQIVND (reference sequence). The CDR3 spans 15 residues. Trimming shortened V by 6 bases and J by 0 bases, and 15 bases separated the two germline ends. Here the CDR3 DNA reads TGTGCCAGTAGGGACTCCGGGACACCCTCCTACGAGCAGTACTTC. It is translated as CASRDSGTPSYEQYF.

This rearrangement joins TRBV30 to TRBJ2-7; TRBD1 is a possible D gene (6 bases). Germline CDR1 reads GTSNPN; CDR2 reads SVGIG (reference sequence). Trimming cost V 3 bases and J 1 base, with 7 bases left between them. CDR3 length: 12 residues. CDR3 DNA: TGTGCCTGGAGCAGGGGATCCTACGAGCAGTACTTC. Protein product: CAWSRGSYEQYF.